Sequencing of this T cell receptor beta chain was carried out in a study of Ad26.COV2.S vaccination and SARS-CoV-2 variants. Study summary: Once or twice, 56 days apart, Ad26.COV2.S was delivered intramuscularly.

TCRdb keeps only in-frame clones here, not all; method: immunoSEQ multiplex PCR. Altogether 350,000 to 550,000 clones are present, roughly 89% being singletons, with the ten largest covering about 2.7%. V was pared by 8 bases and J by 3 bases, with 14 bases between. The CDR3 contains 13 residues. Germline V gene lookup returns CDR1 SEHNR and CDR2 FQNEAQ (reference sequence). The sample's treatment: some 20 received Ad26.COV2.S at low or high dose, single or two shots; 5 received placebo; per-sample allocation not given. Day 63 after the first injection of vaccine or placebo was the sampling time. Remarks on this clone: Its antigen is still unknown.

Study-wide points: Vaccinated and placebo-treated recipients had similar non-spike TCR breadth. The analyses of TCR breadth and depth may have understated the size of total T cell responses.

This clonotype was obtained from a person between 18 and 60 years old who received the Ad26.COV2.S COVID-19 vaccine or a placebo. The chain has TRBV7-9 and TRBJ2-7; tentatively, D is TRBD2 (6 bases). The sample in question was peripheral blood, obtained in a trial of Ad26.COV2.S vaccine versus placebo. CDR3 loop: CASAGRGIYEQYF. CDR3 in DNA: TGTGCCAGCGCTGGCCGGGGGATCTACGAGCAGTACTTC.